These 5 T cell receptor beta chains were all obtained from the same sample, sequenced in a study of cytomegalovirus exposure and HLA in healthy donors. Amplification used 60 Vbeta primers and 13 Jbeta primers. Sequencing used immunoSEQ multiplex PCR; TCRdb keeps in-frame clones, though not all of them. Of about 130,000 clones listed, around four fifths are singletons. The specimen sequenced was PBMCs. These receptor sequences come from a boy aged 2 to 10 in good health and CMV-seronegative.

This clone has only one observation. An end of the junction differs from the germline gene, which may be a read error. This sequence joins TRBV7-9 and TRBJ2-2; 11 bases line up with TRBD1. The germline gives CDR1 SEHNR, CDR2 FQNEAQ (reference sequence). The CDR3 totals 16 residues. The CDR3 nucleotides are TGTTCCAGCAGCGATCGGACAGGGGGCTCCGCCGGGGAGCTGTTTTTT. Translating gives CSSSDRTGGSAGELFF.

About this clone: The same CDR3 also results from other DNA sequences found in this sample. This chain uses TRBV13 with TRBJ1-2; D may be TRBD1 (6 bases). Germline CDR1 and CDR2: PRHDT and FYEKMQ (reference sequence). The CDR3 runs 15 residues. V lost 3 bases, J lost 0 bases, and 11 bases lay in between. CDR3 region: CASSLGAVSNYGYTF. CDR3 nucleotides: TGTGCCAGCAGCTTGGGGGCAGTTTCTAACTATGGCTACACCTTC.

The chain is built from TRBV7-2 and TRBJ1-1; 9 nucleotides agree with TRBD1. Germline assignment: CDR1 SGHTA and CDR2 FQGNSA. V shed 2 bases, J shed 5 bases, and the junction held 12 bases outside the gene matches. The CDR3 is 17 residues long. CDR3 nucleotide sequence: TGTGCCAGCAGCTTACTAGACAGGGGGAGACCGAGAACTGAAGCTTTCTTT. Translating it yields CASSLLDRGRPRTEAFF.

V gene TRBV27 combines with J gene TRBJ2-7; 14 bases agree with TRBD2. This CDR3 has 18 amino acids. With 5 bases clipped from V and 7 bases from J, the junction kept 16 bases outside the gene matches. From germline, CDR1 is MNHEY and CDR2 SMNVEV (reference sequence). The DNA of the CDR3 is TGTGCCAGCAGTGGAGGTGGACTAGCGGGGGGCATCCCTCGGGAGCAGTACTTC. This codes for CASSGGGLAGGIPREQYF.

The chain has TRBV6-1 and TRBJ2-7; a weak D match, TRBD1 (6 bases). Per germline, CDR1 MNHNS and CDR2 SASEGT. The CDR3 has 14 residues. Trimming removed 6 bases at V and 3 bases at J, with 15 bases between. The CDR3 DNA sequence: TGTGCCAGCAGCGAGGGGGACACCCACTACGAGCAGTACTTC. Amino acids: CASSEGDTHYEQYF.